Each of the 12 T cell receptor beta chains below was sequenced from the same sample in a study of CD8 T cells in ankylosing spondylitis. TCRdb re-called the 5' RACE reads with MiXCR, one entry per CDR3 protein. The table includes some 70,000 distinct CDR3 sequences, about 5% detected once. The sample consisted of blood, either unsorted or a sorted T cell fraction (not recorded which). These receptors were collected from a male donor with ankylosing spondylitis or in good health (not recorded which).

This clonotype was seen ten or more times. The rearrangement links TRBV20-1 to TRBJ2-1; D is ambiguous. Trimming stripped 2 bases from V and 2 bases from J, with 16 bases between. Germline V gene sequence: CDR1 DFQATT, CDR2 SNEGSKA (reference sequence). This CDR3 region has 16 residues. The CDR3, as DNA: TGCAGTGCTAGATCACCCCTTGGCAGGACCTACAATGAGCAGTTCTTC. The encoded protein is CSARSPLGRTYNEQFF.

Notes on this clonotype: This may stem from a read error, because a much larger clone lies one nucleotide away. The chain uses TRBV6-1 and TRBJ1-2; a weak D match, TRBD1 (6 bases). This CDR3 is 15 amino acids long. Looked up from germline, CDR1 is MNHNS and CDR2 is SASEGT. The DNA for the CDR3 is TGTGCCAGCAGTGAGAGTAGGGGGAGGACCTATGACTACACCTTC. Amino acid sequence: CASSESRGRTYDYTF.

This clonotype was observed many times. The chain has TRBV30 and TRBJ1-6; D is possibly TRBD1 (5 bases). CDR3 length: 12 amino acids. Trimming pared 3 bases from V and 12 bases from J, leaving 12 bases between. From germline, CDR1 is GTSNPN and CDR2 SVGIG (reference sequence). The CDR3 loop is CAWRRTSGPLHF. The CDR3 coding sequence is TGTGCCTGGAGGAGGACATCTGGACCCCTCCACTTT.

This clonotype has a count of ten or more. The CDR3: CASATGQGYEQYF. DNA of the CDR3: TGCGCCAGCGCCACGGGACAGGGCTACGAGCAGTACTTC. The gene calls are TRBV10-1 and TRBJ2-7, with 9 bases lining up with TRBD1. V was pared by 8 bases and J by 3 bases, with 5 bases of the junction left unmatched. CDR1 and CDR2 (germline): WNHNN, SYGVQD (reference sequence). This CDR3 is built from 13 residues.

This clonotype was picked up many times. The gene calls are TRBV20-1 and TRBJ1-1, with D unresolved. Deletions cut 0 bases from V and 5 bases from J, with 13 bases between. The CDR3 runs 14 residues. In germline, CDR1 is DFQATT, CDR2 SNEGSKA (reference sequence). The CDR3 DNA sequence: TGCAGTGCTAGAGAAGGAGGGAAAGGGACTGAAGCTTTCTTT. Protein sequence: CSAREGGKGTEAFF.

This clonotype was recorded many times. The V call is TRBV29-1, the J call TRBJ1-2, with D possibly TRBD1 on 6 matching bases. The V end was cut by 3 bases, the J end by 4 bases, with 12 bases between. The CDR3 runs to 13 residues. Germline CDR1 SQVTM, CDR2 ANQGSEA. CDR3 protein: CSVDTGGGYGYTF. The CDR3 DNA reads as TGCAGCGTTGATACGGGGGGCGGCTATGGCTACACCTTC.

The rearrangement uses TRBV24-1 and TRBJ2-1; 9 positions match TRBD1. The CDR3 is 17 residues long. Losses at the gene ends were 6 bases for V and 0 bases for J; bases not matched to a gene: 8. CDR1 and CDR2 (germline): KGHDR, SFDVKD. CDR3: CATSTSGTGSSYNEQFF. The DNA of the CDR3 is TGTGCCACCAGTACTTCCGGGACAGGGAGCTCCTACAATGAGCAGTTCTTC.

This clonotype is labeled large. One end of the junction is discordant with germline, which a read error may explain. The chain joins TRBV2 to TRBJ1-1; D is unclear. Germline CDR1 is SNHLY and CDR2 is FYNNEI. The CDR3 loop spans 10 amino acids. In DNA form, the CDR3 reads TGTGCCAGCATGGCGGGCGAGTGGGTCTTT. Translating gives CASMAGEWVF.

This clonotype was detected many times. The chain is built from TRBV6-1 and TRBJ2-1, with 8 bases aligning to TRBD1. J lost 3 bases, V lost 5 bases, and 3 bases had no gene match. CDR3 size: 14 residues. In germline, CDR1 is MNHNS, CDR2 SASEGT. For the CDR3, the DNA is TGTGCCAGCAGTACCGGGACAGGCTACAATGAGCAGTTCTTC. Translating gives CASSTGTGYNEQFF.

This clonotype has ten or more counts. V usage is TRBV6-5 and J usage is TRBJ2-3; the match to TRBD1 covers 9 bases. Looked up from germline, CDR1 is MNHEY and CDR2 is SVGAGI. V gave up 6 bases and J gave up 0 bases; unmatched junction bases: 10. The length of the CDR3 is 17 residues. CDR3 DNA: TGTGCCAGCAGATATAACGGGGGGACAGGGAGCACAGATACGCAGTATTTT. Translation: CASRYNGGTGSTDTQYF.

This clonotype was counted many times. CDR3 region: CAISTQGGPTEAFF. CDR3 coding DNA: TGTGCCATCAGTACTCAGGGGGGGCCGACTGAAGCTTTCTTT. The J gene is TRBJ1-1, the V gene TRBV10-3; 7 positions match TRBD1. This CDR3 has 14 amino acids. Looked up from germline, CDR1 is ENHRY and CDR2 is SYGVKD. V shed 5 bases and J 5 bases; nucleotides not matched to a gene: 8.

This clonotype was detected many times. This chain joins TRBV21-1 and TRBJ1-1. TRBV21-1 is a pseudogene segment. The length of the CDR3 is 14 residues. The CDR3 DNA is TGTGCCAACAGATCTAGGGTGGGGAGCACTGAAGCTTTCTTT. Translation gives CANRSRVGSTEAFF.